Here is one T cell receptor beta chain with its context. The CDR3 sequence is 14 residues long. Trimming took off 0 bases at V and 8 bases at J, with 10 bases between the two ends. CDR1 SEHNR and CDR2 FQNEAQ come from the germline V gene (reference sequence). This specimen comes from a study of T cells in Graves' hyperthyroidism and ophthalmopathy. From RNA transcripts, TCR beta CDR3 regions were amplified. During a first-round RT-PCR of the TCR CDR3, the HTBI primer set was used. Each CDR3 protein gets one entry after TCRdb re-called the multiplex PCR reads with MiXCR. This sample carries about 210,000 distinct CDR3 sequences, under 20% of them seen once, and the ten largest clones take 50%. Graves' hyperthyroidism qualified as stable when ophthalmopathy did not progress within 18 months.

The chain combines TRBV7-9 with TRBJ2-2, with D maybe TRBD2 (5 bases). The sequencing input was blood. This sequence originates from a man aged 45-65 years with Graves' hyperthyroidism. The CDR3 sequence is CASSLARAAGELFF. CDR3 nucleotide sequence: TGTGCCAGCAGCTTAGCGAGGGCCGCTGGGGAGCTGTTTTTT. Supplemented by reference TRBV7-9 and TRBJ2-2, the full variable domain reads DTGVSQNPRHKITKRGQNVTFRCDPISEHNRLYWYRQTLGQGPEFLTYFQNEAQLEKSRLLSDRFSAERPKGSFSTLEIQRTEQGDSAMYLCASSLARAAGELFFGEGSRLTVL.